The entry below describes one TCR beta chain. The assay was immunoSEQ multiplex PCR, and TCRdb's table has in-frame clones only and misses some. The top ten clones hold about 3.5% of a sample with approximately 60,000 clones, almost 80% of them seen once. The data derive from a study of blood T cell repertoires in COVID-19. The CDR3 spans 18 residues. With 1 base clipped from V and 0 bases from J, the junction kept 6 bases outside the gene matches. Germline assignment: CDR1 KGHSH and CDR2 LQKENI. The chain uses TRBV18 and TRBJ2-1, with 10 bases matching TRBD2. The receptor was derived from a man aged 60-69 years with acute or convalescent COVID-19. Sequencing used peripheral blood. The CDR3 DNA is TGTGCCAGCTCACCACAGGCCAGCGGGGGGGCCTCCTACAATGAGCAGTTCTTC. As protein: CASSPQASGGASYNEQFF.